These 11 T cell receptor beta chains came from one sample sequenced in a study of shared clonotypes between healthy human individuals. Profiling relied on immunoSEQ multiplex PCR, and the TCRdb table lists in-frame clones only, not all of them. The data hold some 490,000 clones, with 70% to 85% observed a single time. The sequenced material came from PBMCs. These receptors were obtained from a middle-aged woman in good health. Some clones in this sample may be carry-over from other donors' samples.

CDR3 DNA sequence: TGCGCCAGCAGCCCCCGGGGGGCCTACGAGCAGTACTTC. The encoded protein is CASSPRGAYEQYF. V is TRBV5-1 and J is TRBJ2-7, with TRBD2 identical over 7 bases. The CDR3 is made up of 13 amino acids. After removal of 4 bases from V and 2 bases from J, the junction contained 3 bases not matched to a gene. CDR1 and CDR2 (germline): SGHRS, YFSETQ.

V usage is TRBV5-1 and J usage is TRBJ2-5, with D tentatively TRBD2 (6 bases). Trimming stripped 4 bases from V and 0 bases from J, with 10 bases between. CDR3 length: 14 amino acids. Germline V gene data show CDR1 as SGHRS and CDR2 as YFSETQ. The CDR3 DNA sequence: TGCGCCAGCAGCCGCGGGGACGACCAAGAGACCCAGTACTTC. Translation: CASSRGDDQETQYF.

The genes are TRBV5-1 and TRBJ2-3; 12 nucleotides agree with TRBD2. Per the germline V gene, CDR1 is SGHRS and CDR2 is YFSETQ. This CDR3 has 18 residues. Trimming cost V 4 bases and J 6 bases; bases outside gene matches: 15. The CDR3 DNA follows: TGCGCCAGCAGCCCGCCGGTGCTGGGACTAGCGGGCGGGGATACGCAGTATTTT. Translation gives CASSPPVLGLAGGDTQYF.

In its sample, this clone was seen once. The rearrangement uses TRBV18 and TRBJ2-1; 10 bases line up with TRBD2. CDR3 length: 15 amino acids. Germline CDR1 is KGHSH and CDR2 is LQKENI. With 3 bases clipped from V and 13 bases from J, the junction kept 12 bases outside the gene matches. The DNA for the CDR3 is TGTGCCAGCTCACCGCCGGGACTAGCGTTACTAGGACAGTTCTTC. This sequence encodes CASSPPGLALLGQFF.

J is TRBJ1-1 and V is TRBV2, with D tentatively TRBD1 (5 bases). The CDR3 has 13 residues. V was clipped by 6 bases and J by 1 base, with 9 bases between them. CDR1 is SNHLY, CDR2 FYNNEI, per germline. CDR3 in amino acids: CASSMGRNTEAFF. The DNA for the CDR3 is TGTGCCAGCAGCATGGGACGGAACACTGAAGCTTTCTTT.

A few counts support this clone. J is TRBJ1-1 and V is TRBV15; D perhaps matches TRBD1 (6 bases). The CDR3 consists of 16 residues. Per germline, CDR1 LNHNV and CDR2 YYDKDF (reference sequence). Deletions cut 0 bases from V and 1 base from J, with 12 bases between. CDR3 DNA: TGTGCCACCAGCAGAGACACAGGGCTGGCGAACACTGAAGCTTTCTTT. Amino acid sequence: CATSRDTGLANTEAFF.

The chain uses TRBV5-6 and TRBJ1-6, with D hard to call. The CDR3 covers 14 residues. Per germline, CDR1 SGHDT and CDR2 YYEEEE. The V end lost 4 bases, the J end lost 10 bases, and 15 bases lay between the germline ends. In DNA form, the CDR3 reads TGTGCCAGCAGCCAGCTCCCTGAGAACTCACCCCTCCACTTT. It codes for CASSQLPENSPLHF.

This rearrangement joins TRBV7-8 to TRBJ2-7; possible D gene TRBD2, 6 bases. Germline CDR1 is SGHVS and CDR2 is FQNEAQ. Trimming cost V 5 bases and J 0 bases, with 14 bases left between them. CDR3 size: 15 residues. The CDR3 loop reads CASSPRTISSYEQYF. For the CDR3, the DNA is TGTGCCAGCAGCCCCAGGACTATAAGCTCCTACGAGCAGTACTTC.

The chain joins TRBV5-4 to TRBJ2-5, with D possibly called TRBD1 or TRBD2 (7 bases each). V lost 4 bases, J lost 4 bases, and 14 bases lay in between. This CDR3 spans 14 amino acids. Looked up from germline, CDR1 is SGHNT and CDR2 is YYREEE (reference sequence). In DNA, the CDR3 is TGTGCCAGCAGCCCAGGGGGGGTGGCAGAGACCCAGTACTTC. Its protein product is CASSPGGVAETQYF.

This clone was seen a single time. At the DNA level, this CDR3 is encoded by other sequences in the same sample as well. The chain employs TRBV11-2 and TRBJ1-1; D possibly corresponds to TRBD1 (5 bases). V lost 4 bases and J 1 base, leaving 10 bases between the germline ends. Germline V lookup: CDR1 SGHAT, CDR2 FQNNGV. The CDR3 sequence is 14 residues long. The CDR3 coding sequence is TGTGCCAGCAGCTCCAGCGACAGGAACACTGAAGCTTTCTTT. Its translation: CASSSSDRNTEAFF. Combining the CDR3 with reference TRBV11-2 and TRBJ1-1 gives the whole variable domain EAGVAQSPRYKIIEKRQSVAFWCNPISGHATLYWYQQILGQGPKLLIQFQNNGVVDDSQLPKDRFSAERLKGVDSTLKIQPAKLEDSAVYLCASSSSDRNTEAFFGQGTRLTVV.

This chain joins TRBV5-4 and TRBJ2-2, with D tentatively TRBD2 (5 bases). This CDR3 contains 13 residues. Per the germline V gene, CDR1 is SGHNT and CDR2 is YYREEE (reference sequence). Trimming cost V 4 bases and J 2 bases, with 6 bases left between them. The CDR3 reads CASSPSNTGELFF. The CDR3 DNA is TGTGCCAGCAGCCCTAGCAACACCGGGGAGCTGTTTTTT.